This entry is about one T cell receptor (beta chain). Its antigen is as yet unknown. These data are taken from a study of CD8+ T cells in alopecia areata. Study background: Tofacitinib was taken orally by treated patients, and the dose was 5 to 10 mg twice daily. Tofacitinib continued for 6 to 18 months and was then withheld for 6 months.

TCR sequencing used cDNA made by reverse transcription of extracted RNA. Only in-frame clones appear in the TCRdb table, and some are missing; sequencing was by immunoSEQ multiplex PCR. The table has about 97,000 clones, about two fifths seen once. Findings and limits, study-wide: For lesional scalp, especially alopecia totalis/universalis, clonality was higher than in normal scalp. Resident alphabeta T cells of normal skin are also sequenced in scalp samples.

The TCR was taken from a human donor with alopecia areata. Sequencing was done on a sample of CD4+ T cells sorted from blood.

The DNA of the CDR3 is TGTGCCAGCAGTTTACTTCCTGGCGGAGACTACGAGCAGTACTTC. This codes for CASSLLPGGDYEQYF. J is TRBJ2-7 and V is TRBV27; D is undetermined. The V gene's germline CDR1 is MNHEY and CDR2 SMNVEV (reference sequence). This CDR3 comprises 15 residues. The V end was cut by 2 bases, the J end by 3 bases, with 14 bases between.